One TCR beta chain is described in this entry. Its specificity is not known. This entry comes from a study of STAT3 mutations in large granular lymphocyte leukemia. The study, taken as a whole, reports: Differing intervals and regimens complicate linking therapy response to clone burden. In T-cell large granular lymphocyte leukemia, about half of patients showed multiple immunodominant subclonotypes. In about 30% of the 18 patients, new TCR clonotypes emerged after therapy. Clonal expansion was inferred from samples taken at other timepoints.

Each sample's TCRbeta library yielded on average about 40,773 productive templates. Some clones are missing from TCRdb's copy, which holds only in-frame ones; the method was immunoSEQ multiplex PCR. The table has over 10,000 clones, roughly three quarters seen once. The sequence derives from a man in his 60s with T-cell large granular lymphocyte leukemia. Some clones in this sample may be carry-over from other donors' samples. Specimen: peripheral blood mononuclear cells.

CDR3: CASSDRVGETQYF. CDR3 coding DNA: TGTGCCAGCAGCGACAGGGTTGGAGAGACCCAGTACTTC. This chain uses TRBV9 with TRBJ2-5, with D possibly TRBD1 on 6 matching bases. From germline, CDR1 is SGDLS and CDR2 YYNGEE. Trimming removed 3 bases at V and 4 bases at J, with 10 bases between. The CDR3 runs 13 residues.